This T cell receptor beta chain is from a study of control samples from healthy donors and cancer patients. The V gene's germline CDR1 is SGDLS and CDR2 YYNGEE. The V gene end was trimmed by 3 bases and the J gene end by 0 bases; junction bases not matched to a gene: 2. The CDR3 is 14 residues long. The repertoire was sequenced with immunoSEQ multiplex PCR; TCRdb's copy has only in-frame clones and lacks some. In the table there are under 200,000 clones, 91% of which are singletons. The TCR comes from a woman aged 25 to 45 in good health. Sequencing input: blood. This chain uses TRBV9 with TRBJ1-1; 7 positions match TRBD1. CDR3 sequence reads: CASSAGGMNTEAFF. The CDR3 DNA sequence: TGTGCCAGCAGCGCAGGGGGTATGAACACTGAAGCTTTCTTT.